One T cell receptor beta chain is described in this entry. At one end the junction does not follow the germline gene, possibly because of a read error. Sequenced by immunoSEQ multiplex PCR; TCRdb stores in-frame clones only, minus some. The sample lists 40,000 or so clones; approximately 90% were seen once. This entry belongs to a study of OX40 agonist ivuxolimab in advanced cancers. Study-level background: Ivuxolimab, which patients received intravenously every 2 weeks, was dosed at 0.01 to 10 mg/kg.

CDR1 is SEHNR, CDR2 FQNEAQ, per germline (reference sequence). CDR3 size: 13 residues. This chain uses TRBV7-9 with TRBJ1-1, with 8 bases aligning to TRBD1. The sample here was CD4+ or CD8+ T cells sorted from blood, taken in a trial of the OX40 agonist ivuxolimab. The source is an adult with an advanced solid tumor such as melanoma, head and neck, liver or kidney cancer. This CDR3 is CASSLGVLDRDIF. DNA of the CDR3: TGTGCCAGCAGCTTAGGGGTACTGGACAGGGACATCTTT.